These 4 T cell receptor beta chains share one sample of origin, sequenced in a study of human T cells and chemical hapten exposure. TCRdb recomputed calls from the RACE reads with MiXCR, one row per CDR3 protein. The sample lists roughly 30,000 distinct CDR3 sequences, 7.4% occurring once. Time point meaning: healthy volunteer bleed at 2 weeks. Whole blood that had not been fractionated was the source of extracted total RNA. Sequencing was performed on whole blood. The receptors were gathered from a human donor in good health. Some clones in this sample may be carry-over from other donors' samples.

This clonotype was seen repeatedly, ten times or more. The chain couples TRBV12-3 or TRBV12-4 to TRBJ1-1; D is ambiguous. The length of the CDR3 is 11 residues. Trimming took off 6 bases at V and 1 base at J, with 3 bases between the two ends. CDR3 region: CASRWNTEAFF. The CDR3 DNA reads TGTGCCAGCAGGTGGAACACTGAAGCTTTCTTT.

Only a few counts were recorded for this clonotype. CDR3: CASSLEAEYEQYF. The CDR3 DNA reads as TGTGCCAGCAGCTTAGAGGCTGAGTACGAGCAGTACTTC. V and J are TRBV7-2 and TRBJ2-7; unclear D gene. Germline loops: CDR1 SGHTA, CDR2 FQGNSA. This CDR3 has 13 residues. V shed 1 base and J shed 4 bases, with 8 bases lying between them.

The CDR3 loop reads CASSENLVGTDTQYF. CDR3 coding DNA: TGTGCCAGCAGTGAAAATCTGGTCGGCACAGATACGCAGTATTTT. This sequence joins TRBV2 and TRBJ2-3; D is ambiguous. CDR1 SNHLY and CDR2 FYNNEI come from the germline V gene. The CDR3 contains 15 residues. V shed 2 bases and J shed 1 base, with 10 bases lying between them.

This clonotype was found many times. The chain couples TRBV13 to TRBJ2-7, with 7 bases that match TRBD1. Trimming cost V 4 bases and J 0 bases; bases outside gene matches: 12. The CDR3 totals 17 residues. Germline V gene lookup returns CDR1 PRHDT and CDR2 FYEKMQ (reference sequence). The CDR3 protein is CASSSSWDSRSSYEQYF. In DNA form, the CDR3 reads TGTGCCAGCAGCTCCTCCTGGGACAGCCGAAGCTCCTACGAGCAGTACTTC.